Listed here is a single TCR beta chain. As yet, its antigen is unknown. These data originate in a study of CD8 T cells in ankylosing spondylitis. Study-wide results and limits: Disease-associated clones were CD8+ and fairly uncommon in peripheral blood. It appeared that ankylosing spondylitis blood was characterized by a TCR beta motif of roughly 8 highly homologous variants.

As the method for making TCR beta libraries, quantitative 5'-RACE with molecular barcodes was used. Via MiXCR, TCRdb re-called the 5' RACE reads, giving one row per CDR3 protein. Among 200,000 to 300,000 distinct CDR3 sequences listed, around 9.1% were seen once. Trimming pared 4 bases from V and 0 bases from J, leaving 10 bases between. CDR1 is SGDLS, CDR2 YYNGEE, per germline. The CDR3 is made up of 14 amino acids. V usage is TRBV9 and J usage is TRBJ1-1; D call uncertain. The origin of this receptor is a male donor with ankylosing spondylitis or in good health (not recorded which). The material sequenced was blood, either unsorted or a sorted T cell fraction (not recorded which). CDR3 loop: CASSPLDLNTEAFF. CDR3 nucleotides: TGTGCCAGCAGCCCCCTAGATCTGAACACTGAAGCTTTCTTT.